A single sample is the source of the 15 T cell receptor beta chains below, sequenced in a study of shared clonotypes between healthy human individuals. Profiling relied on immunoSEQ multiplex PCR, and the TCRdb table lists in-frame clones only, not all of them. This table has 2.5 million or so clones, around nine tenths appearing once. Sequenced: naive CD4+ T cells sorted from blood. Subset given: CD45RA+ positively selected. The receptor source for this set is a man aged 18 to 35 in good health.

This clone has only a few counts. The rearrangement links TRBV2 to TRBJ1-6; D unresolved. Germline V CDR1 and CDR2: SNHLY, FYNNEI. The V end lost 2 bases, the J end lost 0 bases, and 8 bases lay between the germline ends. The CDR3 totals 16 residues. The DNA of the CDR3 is TGTGCCAGCAGTGAAATGGGGAGCTCCTATAATTCACCCCTCCACTTT. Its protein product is CASSEMGSSYNSPLHF.

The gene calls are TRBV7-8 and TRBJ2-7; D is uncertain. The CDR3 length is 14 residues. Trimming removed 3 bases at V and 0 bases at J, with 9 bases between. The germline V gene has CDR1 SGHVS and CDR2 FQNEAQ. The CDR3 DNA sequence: TGTGCCAGCAGCTTCGTGGCCTCCTCCTACGAGCAGTACTTC. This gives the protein CASSFVASSYEQYF.

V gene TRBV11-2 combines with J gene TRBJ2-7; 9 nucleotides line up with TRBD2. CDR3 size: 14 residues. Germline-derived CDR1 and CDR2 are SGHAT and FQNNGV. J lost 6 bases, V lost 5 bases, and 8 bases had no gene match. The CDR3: CASSPREGQTEQYF. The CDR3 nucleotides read TGTGCCAGCAGCCCGCGGGAGGGCCAGACCGAGCAGTACTTC.

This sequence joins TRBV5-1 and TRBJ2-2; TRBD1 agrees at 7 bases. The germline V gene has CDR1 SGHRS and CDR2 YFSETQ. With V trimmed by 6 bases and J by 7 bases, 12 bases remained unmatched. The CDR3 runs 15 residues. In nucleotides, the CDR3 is TGCGCCAGCACCTCAAATGACAGGGCCGGCGGGGAGCTGTTTTTT. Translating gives CASTSNDRAGGELFF.

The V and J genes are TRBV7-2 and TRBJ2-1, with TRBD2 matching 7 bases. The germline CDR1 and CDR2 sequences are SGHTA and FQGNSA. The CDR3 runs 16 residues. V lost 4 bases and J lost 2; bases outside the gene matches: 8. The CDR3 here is CASSSISSGPYNEQFF. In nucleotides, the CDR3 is TGTGCCAGCAGCTCGATCTCTAGCGGCCCCTACAATGAGCAGTTCTTC.

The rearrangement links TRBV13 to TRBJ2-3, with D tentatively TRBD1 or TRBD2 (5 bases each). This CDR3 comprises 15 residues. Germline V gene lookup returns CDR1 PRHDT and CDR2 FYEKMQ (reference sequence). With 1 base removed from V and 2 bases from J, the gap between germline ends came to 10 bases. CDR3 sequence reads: CASSLDGGYTDTQYF. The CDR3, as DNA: TGTGCCAGCAGCTTAGATGGGGGTTACACAGATACGCAGTATTTT.

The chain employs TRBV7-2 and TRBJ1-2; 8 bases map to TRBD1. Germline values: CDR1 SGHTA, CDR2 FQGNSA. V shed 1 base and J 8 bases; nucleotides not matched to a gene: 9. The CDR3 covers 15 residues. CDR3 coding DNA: TGTGCCAGCAGCTTAGAATCGACAGGGGCGGGAGGCTACACCTTC. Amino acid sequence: CASSLESTGAGGYTF.

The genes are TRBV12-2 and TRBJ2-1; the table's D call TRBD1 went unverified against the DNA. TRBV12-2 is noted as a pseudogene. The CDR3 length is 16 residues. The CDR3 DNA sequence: TGTGCAAGTCGCCCGAGGGGGCTTAAATACCACAATGAGCAGTTCTTC. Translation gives CASRPRGLKYHNEQFF.

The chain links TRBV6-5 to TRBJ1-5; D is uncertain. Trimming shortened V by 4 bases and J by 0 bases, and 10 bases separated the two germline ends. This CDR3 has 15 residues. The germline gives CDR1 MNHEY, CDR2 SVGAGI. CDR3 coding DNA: TGTGCCAGCAGTTCGTTACCCTATAGCAATCAGCCCCAGCATTTT. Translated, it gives CASSSLPYSNQPQHF.

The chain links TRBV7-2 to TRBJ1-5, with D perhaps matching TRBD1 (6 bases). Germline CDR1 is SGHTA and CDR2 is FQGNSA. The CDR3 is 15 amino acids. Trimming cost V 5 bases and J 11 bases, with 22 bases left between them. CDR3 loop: CASSPLGGALGAQHF. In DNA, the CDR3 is TGTGCCAGCAGCCCCTTAGGGGGGGCCCTCGGGGCCCAGCATTTT.

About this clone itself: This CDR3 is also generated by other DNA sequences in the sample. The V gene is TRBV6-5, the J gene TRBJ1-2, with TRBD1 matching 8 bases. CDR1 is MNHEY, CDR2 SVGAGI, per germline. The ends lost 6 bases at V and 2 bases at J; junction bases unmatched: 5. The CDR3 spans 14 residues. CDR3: CASSDGQGNYGYTF. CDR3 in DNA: TGTGCCAGCAGCGACGGACAGGGCAACTATGGCTACACCTTC.

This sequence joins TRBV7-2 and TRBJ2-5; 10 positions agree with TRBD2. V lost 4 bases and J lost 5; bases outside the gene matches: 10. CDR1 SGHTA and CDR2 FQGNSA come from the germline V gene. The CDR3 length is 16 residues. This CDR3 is CASSSKLAGRRETQYF. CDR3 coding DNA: TGTGCCAGCAGCTCAAAACTAGCGGGACGGCGGGAGACCCAGTACTTC.

The CDR3 region is CASRNKGGVNTGELFF. The CDR3 DNA reads TGTGCCAGCAGAAACAAAGGGGGCGTGAACACCGGGGAGCTGTTTTTT. The chain combines TRBV7-2 with TRBJ2-2, with 7 bases identical to TRBD1. After removal of 6 bases from V and 1 base from J, the junction contained 8 bases not matched to a gene. Germline values: CDR1 SGHTA, CDR2 FQGNSA. CDR3 length: 16 amino acids.

The CDR3 loop reads CASSPGTASYEQYF. CDR3 DNA: TGTGCCAGCAGCCCCGGGACAGCCTCCTACGAGCAGTACTTC. This chain uses TRBV5-6 with TRBJ2-7; 7 nucleotides line up with TRBD1. CDR3 length: 14 residues. J was trimmed by 0 bases and V by 4 bases; bases with no gene match: 4. Germline V gives CDR1 SGHDT, CDR2 YYEEEE. Using reference TRBV5-6 and TRBJ2-7 for the parts outside the CDR3, the full variable domain is DAGVTQSPTHLIKTRGQQVTLRCSPKSGHDTVSWYQQALGQGPQFIFQYYEEEERQRGNFPDRFSGHQFPNYSSELNVNALLLGDSALYLCASSPGTASYEQYFGPGTRLTVT.

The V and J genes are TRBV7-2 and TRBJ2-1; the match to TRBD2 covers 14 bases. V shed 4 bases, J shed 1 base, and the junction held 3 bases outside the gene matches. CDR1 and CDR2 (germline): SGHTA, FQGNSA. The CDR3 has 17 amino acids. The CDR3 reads CASSSGTSGGSYNEQFF. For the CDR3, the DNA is TGTGCCAGCAGCTCAGGGACTAGCGGGGGTTCCTACAATGAGCAGTTCTTC.